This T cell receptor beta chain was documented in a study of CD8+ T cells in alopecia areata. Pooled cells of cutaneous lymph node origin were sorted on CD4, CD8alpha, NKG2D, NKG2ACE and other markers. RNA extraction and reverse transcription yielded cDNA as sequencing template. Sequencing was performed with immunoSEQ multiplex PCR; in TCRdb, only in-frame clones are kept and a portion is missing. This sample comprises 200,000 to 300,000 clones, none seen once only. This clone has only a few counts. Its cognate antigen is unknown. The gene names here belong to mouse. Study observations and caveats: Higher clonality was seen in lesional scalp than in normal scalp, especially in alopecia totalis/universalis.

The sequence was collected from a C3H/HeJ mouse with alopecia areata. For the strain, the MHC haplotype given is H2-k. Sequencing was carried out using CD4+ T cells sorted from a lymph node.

CDR3 bases read: TGTGCCAGCAGTGGGGGACAGGACTATAATTCGCCC. Translating it yields CASSGGQDYNSP. The CDR3 reads in full as CASSGGQDYNSPLYF. This chain connects TRBV13-3 to TRBJ1-6; 8 bases agree with TRBD1. The CDR3 extends 3 residues past the end of the read, so its final part is completed from the germline J gene. TRBJ1-6 is designated an ORF whose function remains uncertain. Germline CDR1 NNHDY, CDR2 SYVADS. Trimming at V came to 3 bases and at J to 3 bases, leaving 2 bases not matched to a gene. This CDR3 has 15 amino acids.